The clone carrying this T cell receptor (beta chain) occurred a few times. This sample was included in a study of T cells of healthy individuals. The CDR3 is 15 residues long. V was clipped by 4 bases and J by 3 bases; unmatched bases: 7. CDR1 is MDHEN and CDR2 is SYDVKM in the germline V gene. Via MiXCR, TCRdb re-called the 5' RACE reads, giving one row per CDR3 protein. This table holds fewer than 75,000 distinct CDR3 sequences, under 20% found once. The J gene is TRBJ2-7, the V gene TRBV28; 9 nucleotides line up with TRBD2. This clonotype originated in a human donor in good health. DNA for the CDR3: TGTGCCAGCAGTTCCCTAGCGGGGATAGTCTACGAGCAGTACTTC. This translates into CASSSLAGIVYEQYF.